Sequencing of this T cell receptor (beta chain) was carried out in a study of identical twins. This clonotype was observed a handful of times. Its target is not known. Study-wide results and limits: Out-of-frame beta sequences exhibited a weaker degree of excess twin sharing. Invariant cells of the MAIT and iNKT types might have partly distorted the zero-insertion analyses.

Template switching, a step in the protocol, added a universal primer site, and cDNA carried unique molecular identifiers. TCRdb passed the 5' RACE reads through MiXCR, listing each CDR3 protein once. The table has roughly 1,500,000 distinct CDR3 sequences, 32% seen once. V shed 9 bases, J shed 5 bases, and the junction held 9 bases outside the gene matches. The CDR3 is made up of 14 amino acids. CDR1 and CDR2 (germline): KGHDR, SFDVKD. Among all donors, each was a healthy Caucasian. Sequencing input: cord blood. V is TRBV24-1 and J is TRBJ2-5; 9 nucleotides match TRBD1. This TCR was sampled from a newborn girl in good health. CDR3 residues: CATAQGQGRETQYF. CDR3 DNA sequence: TGTGCCACCGCACAAGGACAGGGGAGGGAGACCCAGTACTTC.